The clone carrying this T cell receptor (beta chain) was seen many times. The library protocol tagged individual cDNA molecules with unique molecular identifiers. Each CDR3 protein is one row after TCRdb ran MiXCR on the 5' RACE reads. The sample gives approximately 50,000 distinct CDR3 sequences, approximately 9.8% of which show up once; about 7.7% is in the top ten. This sample was taken from a study of early T cells in non-severe SARS-CoV-2 infection. In germline, CDR1 is MNHEY, CDR2 SMNVEV (reference sequence). The V and J ends lost 2 bases and 1 base respectively, with 5 bases between them. This CDR3 spans 13 amino acids.

This sequence was found in an adult who was a healthcare worker with PCR-confirmed SARS-CoV-2 infection or an uninfected control (not recorded which). Sequenced input: whole blood. This chain connects TRBV27 to TRBJ2-5; no reliable D call. This chain's CDR3 is CASSLAIQETQYF. CDR3 DNA: TGTGCCAGCAGTTTAGCGATCCAAGAGACCCAGTACTTC.